Only a few counts were recorded for the clone carrying this T cell receptor (beta chain). The target antigen is unknown. The data derive from a study of a mutant IDH1 vaccine in newly diagnosed glioma. Study context: Every participant had undergone radiotherapy, temozolomide, or both before, and most underwent both.

Study-wide results and caveats: Changes to the top peripheral T cell clonotypes appeared unrelated to pseudoprogression.

Time point indicated: week 5, during vaccination. Mutant IDH1 20-mer peptide, at 300 ug, made up each vaccine dose, with topical imiquimod. The germline V gene encodes CDR1 SNHLY and CDR2 FYNNEI. This CDR3 has 15 amino acids. Trimming cost V 8 bases and J 5 bases, with 16 bases left between them. TCRdb keeps only in-frame clones here, not all; method: immunoSEQ multiplex PCR. The repertoire holds approximately 76,000 clones, with roughly 90% as singletons. The chain has TRBV2 and TRBJ1-6; TRBD1 is a possible D gene (6 bases). The receptor comes from a woman aged 50 to 60 with glioma. The specimen was PBMCs, collected from a glioma patient whose treatment included an IDH1 peptide vaccine. CDR3 loop: CASSITGNNNSPLHF. The DNA of the CDR3 is TGTGCCAGCTCCATCACAGGGAATAATAATTCACCCCTCCACTTT.